The clone carrying this TCR beta chain was observed a few times. Its matching antigen is unknown. The CDR3 length is 16 residues. V shed 6 bases and J shed 4 bases, with 21 bases lying between them. Germline values: CDR1 SNHLY, CDR2 FYNNEI. Healthy donors had no documented immune events, such as infections, while sampled. TCRdb keeps only in-frame clones here, not all; method: immunoSEQ multiplex PCR. The sample yields 100,000 to 150,000 clones, 75% to 90% seen once. This sample was included in a study of identifying expanded T cells in peripheral blood. General study findings and limits: Differentially abundant clones: about 1.2 between replicates, 15 to 17 at approximately two weeks, 19 to 20 at four. Roughly two-week clone count variance significantly increased as total template count grew.

This receptor was identified in a person aged 18-69 years in good health. V is TRBV2 and J is TRBJ1-1, with D maybe TRBD1 (6 bases). Specimen: blood. The CDR3: CASRHRDEKGRTEAFF. In DNA, the CDR3 is TGTGCCAGCAGACACAGGGACGAGAAAGGACGCACTGAAGCTTTCTTT. The full variable domain, in which reference TRBV2 and TRBJ1-1 provide the parts outside the CDR3, is EPEVTQTPSHQVTQMGQEVILRCVPISNHLYFYWYRQILGQKVEFLVSFYNNEISEKSEIFDDQFSVERPDGSNFTLKIRSTKLEDSAMYFCASRHRDEKGRTEAFFGQGTRLTVV.